A selection of T cell receptor beta chains follows, all from one sample in a study of T cell responses to AZD1222 COVID-19 vaccine. Assay: immunoSEQ multiplex PCR; the TCRdb copy retains only in-frame clones and omits some. Of some 96,000 clones in the sample, 80% to 95% are singletons; the top ten hold about 1.5%. The sequencing here drew on peripheral blood, taken on day 0 of AZD1222 vaccination. Receptors originate from an adult in good health. CDR3s include the opening cysteine and the closing phenylalanine or tryptophan. The order of the fields is CDR3 protein, CDR3 DNA, D gene, clone size, V gene, J gene. D genes are given only for firm matches. Expanded clones get a size class; other rows say once, few or many, or leave the size out.

CASQQEGKLFF	TGCGCCAGCCAACAGGAAGGAAAACTGTTTTTT	-	once	TRBV10-2	TRBJ1-4
CASSQGRGPDTDTQYF	TGCGCCAGCAGCCAAGGGAGGGGGCCCGACACAGATACGCAGTATTTT	-	-	TRBV4-1	TRBJ2-3
CAWNKAGGTDTQYF	TGTGCCTGGAATAAAGCGGGAGGAACAGATACGCAGTATTTT	TRBD2	-	TRBV30	TRBJ2-3
CASSPDSRSGNTIYF	TGCGCCAGCAGCCCGGACAGCCGTTCAGGAAACACCATATATTTT	-	-	TRBV5-1	TRBJ1-3
CASSPRDRGPNQPQHF	TGTGCCAGCTCACCGCGGGACAGGGGACCCAATCAGCCCCAGCATTTT	TRBD1	-	TRBV18	TRBJ1-5
CASSGGHPIYNEQFF	TGTGCCAGCAGCGGGGGACACCCAATCTACAATGAGCAGTTCTTC	-	-	TRBV11-2	TRBJ2-1
CASSLGLGGLQETQYF	TGTGCCAGCAGTTTGGGTCTAGGGGGCCTCCAAGAGACCCAGTACTTC	TRBD1	-	TRBV28	TRBJ2-5
CASSLSRGGNQPQHF	TGTGCCAGCAGTTTATCGCGGGGCGGCAATCAGCCCCAGCATTTT	-	-	TRBV27	TRBJ1-5
CASSSTPVVSYGYTF	TGTGCCAGCAGTTCTACTCCCGTGGTCTCGTATGGCTACACCTTC	-	few	TRBV28	TRBJ1-2
CASSSRNSPLHF	TGTGCCAGCAGCTCACGGAATTCACCCCTCCACTTT	-	-	TRBV7-9	TRBJ1-6
CASTLSRDREKLFF	TGTGCCAGCACTCTGAGCCGGGACAGGGAAAAACTGTTTTTT	TRBD1	-	TRBV6-5	TRBJ1-4
CASSGSPRLAEYNEQFF	TGCGCCAGCAGCGGCTCCCCACGACTAGCGGAATACAATGAGCAGTTCTTC	TRBD2	-	TRBV5-1	TRBJ2-1
CASSLDISSSGNTIYF	TGTGCCAGCAGCTTGGATATCTCGAGCTCTGGAAACACCATATATTTT	-	-	TRBV5-4	TRBJ1-3
CASSQWTDQETQYF	TGTGCCAGCAGCCAATGGACGGATCAAGAGACCCAGTACTTC	-	once	TRBV3-1/TRBV3-2	TRBJ2-5
CASSLGLGGLEQYF	TGTGCCAGCAGCTTAGGCCTAGGGGGACTCGAGCAGTACTTC	-	once	TRBV13	TRBJ2-7
CASSSTANPYEQYF	TGTGCCAGCAGTTCGACAGCGAATCCCTACGAGCAGTACTTC	-	-	TRBV27	TRBJ2-7